What follows are 22 T cell receptor beta chains derived from one specimen sequenced in a study of blood T cell repertoires in COVID-19. Sequencing was performed with immunoSEQ multiplex PCR; in TCRdb, only in-frame clones are kept and a portion is missing. The sample records over 250,000 clones, around 87% being singletons. Sequenced input: peripheral blood. The source is a woman aged 45-65 years with acute or convalescent COVID-19.

V is TRBV19 and J is TRBJ2-1; 11 bases align to TRBD2. V lost 8 bases and J lost 5; bases outside the gene matches: 8. The germline gives CDR1 LNHDA, CDR2 SQIVND (reference sequence). CDR3 length equals 15 residues. CDR3: CASWKKGLADNEQFF. CDR3 DNA: TGTGCCAGTTGGAAAAAGGGACTAGCGGACAATGAGCAGTTCTTC.

The J gene is TRBJ1-4, the V gene TRBV5-1; D is possibly TRBD1 (5 bases). CDR1 is SGHRS and CDR2 is YFSETQ in the germline V gene. The CDR3 length is 15 residues. The V end lost 0 bases, the J end lost 4 bases, and 10 bases lay between the germline ends. CDR3 nucleotides: TGCGCCAGCAGCTTGGCCATGGGGGGTAATGAAAAACTGTTTTTT. Translating it yields CASSLAMGGNEKLFF.

This clone was seen only once. The V and J genes are TRBV28 and TRBJ1-3; a weak D match, TRBD1 (5 bases). The V end was cut by 3 bases, the J end by 0 bases, with 12 bases between. Germline assignment: CDR1 MDHEN and CDR2 SYDVKM. CDR3 size: 16 residues. The chain's CDR3 is CASSFWTLLSGNTIYF. CDR3 coding DNA: TGTGCCAGCAGTTTTTGGACACTGCTCTCTGGAAACACCATATATTTT.

The rearrangement joins TRBV5-5 to TRBJ2-2; 13 nucleotides line up with TRBD2. V was clipped by 4 bases and J by 4 bases; unmatched bases: 10. This CDR3 is built from 18 residues. Per the germline V gene, CDR1 is SGHKS and CDR2 is YYEKEE (reference sequence). The CDR3 loop is CASSAYGTSGIGTGELFF. As DNA, the CDR3 is TGTGCCAGCAGCGCCTACGGGACTAGCGGGATTGGCACCGGGGAGCTGTTTTTT.

The chain uses TRBV10-3 and TRBJ1-3, with D uncertain. CDR3 length: 14 amino acids. With 5 bases removed from V and 1 base from J, the gap between germline ends came to 9 bases. Germline values: CDR1 ENHRY, CDR2 SYGVKD. CDR3 in DNA: TGTGCCATCAGTAACATCCTTTCTGGAAACACCATATATTTT. Encoded protein: CAISNILSGNTIYF.

The chain uses TRBV9 and TRBJ1-1; tentative D call: TRBD1 (5 bases). In germline, CDR1 is SGDLS, CDR2 YYNGEE. CDR3 length equals 16 residues. Between the trimmed V and J ends, which lost 0 bases and 1 base, there was a span of 13 bases. The chain's CDR3 is CASSVGISTANTEAFF. In DNA, the CDR3 is TGTGCCAGCAGCGTAGGGATATCGACAGCGAACACTGAAGCTTTCTTT.

DNA of the CDR3: TGTGCCAGCTCACCACTAACAGGGGGCGAATCCGAGCAGTACTTC. Protein sequence: CASSPLTGGESEQYF. The rearrangement uses TRBV18 and TRBJ2-7, with 9 nucleotides matching TRBD1. CDR3 length: 15 amino acids. The trim removed 1 base at V and 6 bases at J, leaving 7 bases unmatched. CDR1 and CDR2 (germline): KGHSH, LQKENI.

The CDR3 sequence: CASSWRDTEAFF. Here the CDR3 DNA reads TGTGCCAGCAGCTGGAGGGACACTGAAGCTTTCTTT. The chain is built from TRBV11-2 and TRBJ1-1; no reliable D call. V was pared by 4 bases and J by 3 bases, with 6 bases between. This CDR3 has 12 residues. The germline V gene encodes CDR1 SGHAT and CDR2 FQNNGV.

The J gene is TRBJ2-3, the V gene TRBV28, with 12 bases identical to TRBD2. The length of the CDR3 is 19 residues. Losses at the gene ends were 0 bases for V and 3 bases for J; bases not matched to a gene: 10. The V gene's germline CDR1 is MDHEN and CDR2 SYDVKM. CDR3 DNA: TGTGCCAGCAGTTTATGGACTAGCGGGAGACAGGGGGAGACAGATACGCAGTATTTT. Protein product: CASSLWTSGRQGETDTQYF.

A single count supports this clone. This rearrangement joins TRBV2 to TRBJ2-7; 8 nucleotides agree with TRBD1. The CDR3 covers 14 residues. Germline CDR1 SNHLY, CDR2 FYNNEI. Losses at the gene ends were 5 bases for V and 0 bases for J; bases not matched to a gene: 3. CDR3 protein: CASSQGALSYEQYF. The DNA for the CDR3 is TGTGCCAGCAGTCAGGGGGCCCTCTCCTACGAGCAGTACTTC.

The chain recombines TRBV19 with TRBJ2-1; D remains ambiguous. CDR1 is LNHDA and CDR2 is SQIVND in the germline V gene (reference sequence). V lost 5 bases and J 5 bases, leaving 4 bases between the germline ends. The CDR3 is 11 amino acids. CDR3 amino acids: CASSQNNEQFF. The CDR3, as DNA: TGTGCCAGTAGTCAGAACAATGAGCAGTTCTTC.

This sequence joins TRBV27 and TRBJ2-7; the D gene is possibly TRBD2 (6 bases). This CDR3 region has 15 residues. The germline V gene encodes CDR1 MNHEY and CDR2 SMNVEV (reference sequence). With 6 bases removed from V and 3 bases from J, the gap between germline ends came to 18 bases. CDR3 protein: CASSLRRGKDYEQYF. CDR3 DNA sequence: TGTGCCAGCAGCTTAAGGCGGGGTAAGGACTACGAGCAGTACTTC.

The chain carries TRBV11-3 and TRBJ1-6; 8 nucleotides align to TRBD1. This CDR3 is 19 amino acids long. The V gene's germline CDR1 is SGHNT and CDR2 YENEEA. The V segment lost 5 bases and the J segment 5 bases; nucleotides outside the gene matches: 17. This chain's CDR3 is CASSLSSTDRVEDNSPLHF. The CDR3 region has the DNA TGTGCCAGCAGCCTCTCTTCCACGGACAGGGTGGAGGATAATTCACCCCTCCACTTT.

This clone has a handful of counts. The chain is built from TRBV5-1 and TRBJ2-7; 9 nucleotides line up with TRBD2. Trimming at V came to 0 bases and at J to 2 bases, leaving 3 bases not matched to a gene. CDR1 is SGHRS and CDR2 is YFSETQ in the germline V gene. The CDR3 extends over 15 amino acids. CDR3 nucleotides: TGCGCCAGCAGCTTGGGGACTAGCGCCACCTACGAGCAGTACTTC. Its translation: CASSLGTSATYEQYF.

The gene calls are TRBV7-8 and TRBJ1-3; tentatively, D is TRBD1 (5 bases). V lost 2 bases and J lost 4, with 9 bases in between. This CDR3 is 14 amino acids long. The germline V gene has CDR1 SGHVS and CDR2 FQNEAQ. The CDR3 loop is CASSLQQAGNTIYF. The CDR3 DNA sequence: TGTGCCAGCAGCTTACAACAGGCGGGAAACACCATATATTTT.

This clone was recorded once. V gene TRBV7-3 combines with J gene TRBJ1-1; D is unresolved. The CDR3 consists of 14 residues. Germline CDR1 reads SGHTA; CDR2 reads FQGTGA. Trimming shortened V by 2 bases and J by 2 bases, and 9 bases separated the two germline ends. The CDR3 loop is CASSLGGPNTEAFF. CDR3 nucleotide sequence: TGTGCCAGCAGCTTAGGAGGACCCAACACTGAAGCTTTCTTT.

This clone came up a few times. The chain uses TRBV21-1 and TRBJ1-5; the listed D gene, TRBD1, was not tested against the DNA. TRBV21-1 is deemed a pseudogene. This CDR3 has 16 residues. The CDR3 loop is CASSPRTDLSNQPQHF. The CDR3 nucleotides read TGTGCCAGCAGCCCACGGACAGACCTTAGCAATCAGCCCCAGCATTTT.

This chain joins TRBV24-1 and TRBJ2-7, with 11 nucleotides matching TRBD1. This CDR3 spans 15 amino acids. V shed 2 bases and J 3 bases; nucleotides not matched to a gene: 2. Germline V gene data show CDR1 as KGHDR and CDR2 as SFDVKD. This chain's CDR3 is CATSDSGQGDYEQYF. The DNA of the CDR3 is TGTGCCACCAGTGATTCGGGACAGGGGGACTACGAGCAGTACTTC.

The V and J genes are TRBV6-2 or TRBV6-3 and TRBJ1-5, with TRBD1 matching over 9 bases. The CDR3 totals 16 residues. From germline, CDR1 is MNHEY and CDR2 SVGEGT. The V segment lost 4 bases and the J segment 5 bases; nucleotides outside the gene matches: 9. The CDR3 sequence is CASSWRGQGTDQPQHF. CDR3 nucleotide sequence: TGTGCCAGCAGTTGGAGGGGACAGGGTACAGATCAGCCCCAGCATTTT.

This clone was seen a single time. The chain carries TRBV9 and TRBJ2-1, with TRBD2 as a possible D gene (6 bases). The CDR3 has 16 residues. Trimming left V 4 bases short and J 0 bases short, with 14 bases between. CDR1 and CDR2 from the germline V gene are SGDLS and YYNGEE. DNA for the CDR3: TGTGCCAGCAGCCCCCAGGGACTTAACTCCTACAATGAGCAGTTCTTC. It codes for CASSPQGLNSYNEQFF.

The chain has TRBV4-2 and TRBJ2-6, with D uncertain. This CDR3 region has 17 residues. Trimming shortened V by 3 bases and J by 3 bases, and 15 bases separated the two germline ends. CDR1 is LGHNA, CDR2 YNFKEQ, per germline. The CDR3 nucleotides are TGTGCCAGCAGCCAGGTTGCCCAAACTCTTGGGGCCAACGTCCTGACTTTC. Its translation: CASSQVAQTLGANVLTF.

The CDR3 spells CASSQTDRGWYF. Here the CDR3 DNA reads TGTGCCAGCAGTCAGACAGACAGGGGATGGTACTTC. The V call is TRBV28, the J call TRBJ2-7; 8 bases are shared with TRBD1. The CDR3 totals 12 residues. Per the germline V gene, CDR1 is MDHEN and CDR2 is SYDVKM. The V and J ends lost 5 bases and 12 bases, in that order; junction bases with no gene match: 9.